These 11 T cell receptor beta chains share one sample of origin, sequenced in a study of radiation and T cells in renal cell carcinoma. Described time point: baseline pretreatment blood. Treatment reported: 15 Gy SBRT to primary tumor, nephrectomy 4 weeks later. Assay used: immunoSEQ multiplex PCR; TCRdb lists only in-frame clones, some missing. The table has over 120,000 clones, 70% to 90% seen once. The specimen comprised blood, sampled from a patient whose treatment included radiotherapy and nephrectomy. The receptors here all came from a woman aged 50 to 65 with renal cell carcinoma.

The chain has TRBV7-6 and TRBJ1-6, with 8 positions matching TRBD1. CDR1 is SGHVS, CDR2 FNYEAQ, per germline. V trimming: 2 bases; J trimming: 8 bases; junction bases outside the gene matches: 2. CDR3 length: 14 residues. The CDR3 here is CASSLQGADSPLHF. CDR3 DNA sequence: TGTGCCAGCAGCTTACAGGGGGCTGATTCACCCCTCCACTTT.

The chain is built from TRBV6-8 and TRBJ1-2; 7 bases are a match to TRBD1. The CDR3 sequence is 13 residues long. J lost 6 bases, V lost 2 bases, and 3 bases had no gene match. Per the germline V gene, CDR1 is MNHGY and CDR2 is SAAAGT. The CDR3 region has the DNA TGTGCCAGCAGTTACCCCCAGGGGGATGGCTACACCTTC. This gives the protein CASSYPQGDGYTF.

The rearrangement uses TRBV12-5 and TRBJ2-2, with D possibly TRBD1 on 6 matching bases. CDR1 LGHNT and CDR2 FRNRAP come from the germline V gene. The CDR3 totals 13 residues. Between the trimmed V and J ends, which lost 5 bases and 5 bases, there was a span of 9 bases. CDR3 bases: TGTGCTAGTGGTCGCGGACAGACCGGGGAGCTGTTTTTT. Translating gives CASGRGQTGELFF. The whole variable domain, filled in from reference TRBV12-5 and TRBJ2-2, reads DARVTQTPRHKVTEMGQEVTMRCQPILGHNTVFWYRQTMMQGLELLAYFRNRAPLDDSGMPKDRFSAEMPDATLATLKIQPSEPRDSAVYFCASGRGQTGELFFGEGSRLTVL.

This clone was seen ten or more times. The chain joins TRBV9 to TRBJ1-6; TRBD1 might be the D (6 bases). Germline values: CDR1 SGDLS, CDR2 YYNGEE. The CDR3 totals 17 residues. V was cut by 3 bases and J by 10 bases, with 23 bases left in between. CDR3 protein: CASSGSRRRGGNSPLHF. CDR3 bases: TGTGCCAGCAGCGGGTCCCGACGGAGGGGGGGTAACTCACCCCTCCACTTT.

The rearrangement uses TRBV5-1 and TRBJ2-7; unclear D gene. Germline V gene data show CDR1 as SGHRS and CDR2 as YFSETQ. This CDR3 is 15 amino acids long. V was pared by 0 bases and J by 1 base, with 11 bases between. The CDR3 region is CASSLGPQESYEQYF. CDR3 in DNA: TGCGCCAGCAGCTTGGGGCCCCAAGAGTCCTACGAGCAGTACTTC.

The gene calls are TRBV2 and TRBJ2-1; D remains unclear. Per germline, CDR1 SNHLY and CDR2 FYNNEI. The CDR3 has 13 residues. V was cut by 5 bases and J by 1 base, with 6 bases left in between. This CDR3 reads CASSPGSYNEQFF. CDR3 DNA sequence: TGTGCCAGCAGTCCTGGTTCCTACAATGAGCAGTTCTTC.

The CDR3 DNA follows: TGCGCCAGCAGCGACACAGGGTTCAATCAGCCCCAGCATTTT. Translating it yields CASSDTGFNQPQHF. The V call is TRBV4-1, the J call TRBJ1-5; TRBD1 might be the D (6 bases). Germline values: CDR1 MGHRA, CDR2 YSYEKL. Trimming took off 5 bases at V and 3 bases at J, with 11 bases between the two ends. The CDR3 is 14 amino acids.

The chain combines TRBV15 with TRBJ2-2; either TRBD1 or TRBD2 may supply D (5 bases each). With 5 bases removed from V and 2 bases from J, the gap between germline ends came to 12 bases. Germline V gives CDR1 LNHNV, CDR2 YYDKDF (reference sequence). The CDR3 is made up of 15 amino acids. The CDR3 nucleotides read TGTGCCACCAGCGTCGACAGACTAAACACCGGGGAGCTGTTTTTT. Encoded protein: CATSVDRLNTGELFF.

The genes are TRBV7-2 and TRBJ2-2; D is perhaps TRBD2 (5 bases). Trimming stripped 0 bases from V and 7 bases from J, with 9 bases between. The CDR3 is 14 residues long. Per the germline V gene, CDR1 is SGHTA and CDR2 is FQGNSA. CDR3 sequence: CASSLATRNGELFF. The CDR3 DNA reads as TGTGCCAGCAGCTTAGCAACTAGAAACGGGGAGCTGTTTTTT.

The genes are TRBV6-1 and TRBJ1-4, with D possibly being TRBD1 (6 bases). Per germline, CDR1 MNHNS and CDR2 SASEGT. The CDR3 is 15 amino acids. Trimming removed 1 base from V and 3 bases from J, with 9 bases in between. CDR3 DNA: TGTGCCAGCAGTGAAGTAAAGGGGGCTAATGAAAAACTGTTTTTT. Protein product: CASSEVKGANEKLFF.

The rearrangement links TRBV18 to TRBJ2-5, with 7 positions matching TRBD1. This CDR3 is 16 amino acids long. Germline assignment: CDR1 KGHSH and CDR2 LQKENI. The junction had 11 bases not matched to a gene; V was cut back by 4 bases and J by 3 bases. The DNA for the CDR3 is TGTGCCAGCTCACGGCAAAGGGACAGAGGAAAAGAGACCCAGTACTTC. The encoded protein is CASSRQRDRGKETQYF.